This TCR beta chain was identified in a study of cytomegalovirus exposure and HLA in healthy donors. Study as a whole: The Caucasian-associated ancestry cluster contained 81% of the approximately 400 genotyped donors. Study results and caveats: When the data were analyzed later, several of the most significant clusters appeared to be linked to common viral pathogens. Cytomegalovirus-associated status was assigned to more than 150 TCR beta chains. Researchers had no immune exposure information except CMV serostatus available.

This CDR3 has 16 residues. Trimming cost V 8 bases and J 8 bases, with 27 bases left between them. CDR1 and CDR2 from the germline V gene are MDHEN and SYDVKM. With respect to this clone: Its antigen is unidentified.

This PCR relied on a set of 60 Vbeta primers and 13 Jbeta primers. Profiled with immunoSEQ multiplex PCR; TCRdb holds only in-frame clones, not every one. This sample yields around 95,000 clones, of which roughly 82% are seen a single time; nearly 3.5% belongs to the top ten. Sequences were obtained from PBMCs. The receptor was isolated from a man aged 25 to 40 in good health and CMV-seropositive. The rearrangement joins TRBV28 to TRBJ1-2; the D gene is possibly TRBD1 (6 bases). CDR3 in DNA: TGTGCCAGCCTTAACGGCCGGGCAGGGGCGACGAGGGGCTACACCTTC. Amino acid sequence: CASLNGRAGATRGYTF.